The T cell receptor beta chain under discussion was sequenced for a study of blood T cell repertoires in COVID-19. Study background: The United States, Italy and Spain supplied acute and convalescent COVID-19 samples.

J lost 6 bases, V lost 2 bases, and 7 bases had no gene match. This CDR3 is built from 14 residues. Germline V lookup: CDR1 SGDLS, CDR2 YYNGEE. Sequencing used immunoSEQ multiplex PCR; TCRdb keeps in-frame clones, though not all of them. The table shows some 460,000 clones, with approximately 90% occurring only once. The TCR sequence derives from a woman in her 30s with acute or convalescent COVID-19. The sample comprised peripheral blood. The gene calls are TRBV9 and TRBJ2-7, with 8 bases lining up with TRBD2. CDR3 coding DNA: TGTGCCAGCAGCGTGACGGGACTAGACCGCGAGCAGTACTTC. As protein: CASSVTGLDREQYF.